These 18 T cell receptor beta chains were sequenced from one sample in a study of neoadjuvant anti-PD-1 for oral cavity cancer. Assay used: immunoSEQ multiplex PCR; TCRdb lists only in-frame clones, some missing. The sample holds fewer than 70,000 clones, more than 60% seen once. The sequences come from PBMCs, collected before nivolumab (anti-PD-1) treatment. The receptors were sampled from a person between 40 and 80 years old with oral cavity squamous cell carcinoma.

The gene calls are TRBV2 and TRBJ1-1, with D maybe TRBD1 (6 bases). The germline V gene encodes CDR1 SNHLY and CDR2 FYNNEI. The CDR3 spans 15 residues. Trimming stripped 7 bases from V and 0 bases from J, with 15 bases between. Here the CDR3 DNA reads TGTGCCAGCATTCCTGGGGGCTCTCTGAACACTGAAGCTTTCTTT. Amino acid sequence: CASIPGGSLNTEAFF.

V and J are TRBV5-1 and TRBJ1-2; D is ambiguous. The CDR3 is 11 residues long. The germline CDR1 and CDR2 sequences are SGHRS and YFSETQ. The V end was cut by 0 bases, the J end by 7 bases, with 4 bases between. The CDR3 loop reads CASSLEGGYTF. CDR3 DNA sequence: TGCGCCAGCAGCTTGGAAGGTGGCTACACCTTC.

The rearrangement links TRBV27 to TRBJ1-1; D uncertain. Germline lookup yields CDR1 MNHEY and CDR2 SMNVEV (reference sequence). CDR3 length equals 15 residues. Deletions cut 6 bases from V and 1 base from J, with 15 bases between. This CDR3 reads CASRFGWAGNTEAFF. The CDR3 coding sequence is TGTGCCAGCAGGTTTGGGTGGGCGGGGAACACTGAAGCTTTCTTT.

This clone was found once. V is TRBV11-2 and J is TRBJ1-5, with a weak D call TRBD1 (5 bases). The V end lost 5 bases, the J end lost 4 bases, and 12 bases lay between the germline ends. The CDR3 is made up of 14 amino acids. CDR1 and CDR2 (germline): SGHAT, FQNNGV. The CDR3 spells CASSRERQNQPQHF. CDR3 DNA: TGTGCCAGCAGCCGGGAACGACAGAATCAGCCCCAGCATTTT.

CDR3: CASLERGGGYTF. CDR3 coding DNA: TGTGCCAGTTTGGAGCGGGGAGGAGGCTACACCTTC. The rearrangement joins TRBV28 to TRBJ1-2; D is unclear. Per the germline V gene, CDR1 is MDHEN and CDR2 is SYDVKM. The CDR3 has 12 residues. Trimming took off 9 bases at V and 8 bases at J, with 16 bases between the two ends.

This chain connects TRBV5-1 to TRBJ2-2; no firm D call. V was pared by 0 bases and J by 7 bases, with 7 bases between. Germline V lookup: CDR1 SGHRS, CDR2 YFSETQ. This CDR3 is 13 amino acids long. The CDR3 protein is CASSLDLGGELFF. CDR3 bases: TGCGCCAGCAGCTTGGACTTGGGCGGGGAGCTGTTTTTT.

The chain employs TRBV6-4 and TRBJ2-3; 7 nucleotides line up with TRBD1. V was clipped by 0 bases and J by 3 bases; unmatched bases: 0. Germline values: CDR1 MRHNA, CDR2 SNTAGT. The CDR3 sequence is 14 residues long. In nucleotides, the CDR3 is TGTGCCAGCAGTGACTCCAGGGGGACAGATACGCAGTATTTT. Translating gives CASSDSRGTDTQYF.

The CDR3 loop reads CASSVDSYNEQFF. The CDR3 nucleotides are TGCGCCAGCAGTGTTGATTCCTACAATGAGCAGTTCTTC. The genes are TRBV10-1 and TRBJ2-1; D gene uncertain. The length of the CDR3 is 13 residues. V was pared by 4 bases and J by 1 base, with 5 bases between. Germline V gene lookup returns CDR1 WNHNN and CDR2 SYGVQD (reference sequence).

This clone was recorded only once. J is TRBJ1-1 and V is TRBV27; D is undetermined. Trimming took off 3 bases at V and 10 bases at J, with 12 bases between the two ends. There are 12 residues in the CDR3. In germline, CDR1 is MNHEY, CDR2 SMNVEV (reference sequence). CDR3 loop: CASSFDGGRAFF. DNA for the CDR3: TGTGCCAGCAGTTTCGATGGAGGTCGAGCTTTCTTT.

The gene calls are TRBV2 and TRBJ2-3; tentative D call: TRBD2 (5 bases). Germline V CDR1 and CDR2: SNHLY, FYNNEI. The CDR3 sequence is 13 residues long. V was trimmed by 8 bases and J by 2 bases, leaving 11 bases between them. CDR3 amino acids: CASSPEDTDTQYF. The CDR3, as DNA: TGTGCCAGCTCCCCGGAGGACACAGATACGCAGTATTTT.

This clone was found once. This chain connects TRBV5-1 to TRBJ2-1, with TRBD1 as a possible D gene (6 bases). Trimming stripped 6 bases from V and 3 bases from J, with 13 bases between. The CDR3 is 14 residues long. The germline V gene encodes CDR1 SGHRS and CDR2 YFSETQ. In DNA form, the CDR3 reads TGCGCCAGCACTCCAGGACAGAGCTACAATGAGCAGTTCTTC. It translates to CASTPGQSYNEQFF. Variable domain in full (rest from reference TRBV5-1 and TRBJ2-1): KAGVTQTPRYLIKTRGQQVTLSCSPISGHRSVSWYQQTPGQGLQFLFEYFSETQRNKGNFPGRFSGRQFSNSRSEMNVSTLELGDSALYLCASTPGQSYNEQFFGPGTRLTVL.

The CDR3 loop is CASSPPGRGNTEAFF. CDR3 DNA sequence: TGTGCCAGCTCACCACCGGGCAGGGGGAACACTGAAGCTTTCTTT. This chain joins TRBV18 and TRBJ1-1; TRBD1 is a possible D gene (6 bases). V shed 0 bases and J shed 1 base, with 9 bases lying between them. The CDR3 contains 15 residues. The germline V gene has CDR1 KGHSH and CDR2 LQKENI.

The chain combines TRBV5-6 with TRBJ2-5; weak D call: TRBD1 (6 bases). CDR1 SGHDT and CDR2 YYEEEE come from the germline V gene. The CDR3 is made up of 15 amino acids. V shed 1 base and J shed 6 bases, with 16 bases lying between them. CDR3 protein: CASSLRLGAGKTQYF. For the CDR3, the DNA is TGTGCCAGCAGCTTGCGGCTGGGGGCCGGAAAGACCCAGTACTTC.

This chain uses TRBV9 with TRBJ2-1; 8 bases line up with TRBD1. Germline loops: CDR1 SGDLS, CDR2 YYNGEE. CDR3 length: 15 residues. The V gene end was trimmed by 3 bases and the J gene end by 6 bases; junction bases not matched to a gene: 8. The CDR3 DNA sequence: TGTGCCAGCAGCGGGACAGGGATTGGTTCCAATGAGCAGTTCTTC. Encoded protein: CASSGTGIGSNEQFF.

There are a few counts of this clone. The CDR3 bases are TGTGCCAGCAACGAACAGGGACAAGAGACCCAGTACTTC. Encoded protein: CASNEQGQETQYF. The gene calls are TRBV2 and TRBJ2-5; tentatively, D is TRBD1 (6 bases). V was pared by 7 bases and J by 2 bases, with 11 bases between. The CDR3 has 13 residues. CDR1 SNHLY and CDR2 FYNNEI come from the germline V gene.

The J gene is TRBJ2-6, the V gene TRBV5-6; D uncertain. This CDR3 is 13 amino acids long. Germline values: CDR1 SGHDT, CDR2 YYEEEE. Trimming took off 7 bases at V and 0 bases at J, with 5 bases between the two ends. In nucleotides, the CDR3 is TGTGCCAGCCGGAACTCTGGGGCCAACGTCCTGACTTTC. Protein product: CASRNSGANVLTF.

CDR3 region: CASSIVQGAAKNIQYF. CDR3 nucleotide sequence: TGTGCCAGTAGTATAGTCCAGGGGGCTGCCAAAAACATTCAGTACTTC. The rearrangement links TRBV19 to TRBJ2-4; the match to TRBD1 covers 8 bases. Losses at the gene ends were 1 base for V and 1 base for J; bases not matched to a gene: 3. The CDR3 length is 16 residues. The germline V gene encodes CDR1 LNHDA and CDR2 SQIVND (reference sequence).

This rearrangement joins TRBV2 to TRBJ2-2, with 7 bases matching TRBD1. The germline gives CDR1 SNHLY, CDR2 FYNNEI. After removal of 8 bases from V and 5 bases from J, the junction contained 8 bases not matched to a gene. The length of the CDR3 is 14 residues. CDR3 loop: CASPQGKGTGELFF. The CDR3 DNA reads TGTGCCAGCCCACAGGGGAAGGGAACCGGGGAGCTGTTTTTT.